This T cell receptor beta chain was recorded in a study of cytomegalovirus exposure and HLA in healthy donors. Study-level information: In a later analysis, it was reported that the 120 validation repertoires had been produced on the same platform as the 550 to 850 repertoires belonging to the first cohort. Notes on the study in general: Three of the chains that were CMV-associated were confirmed in vitro to be specific for CMV antigens. With high specificity and sensitivity, the classifier reportedly diagnosed cytomegalovirus status.

Clones were read by immunoSEQ multiplex PCR, and TCRdb kept only the in-frame ones, dropping some. The sample carries about 190,000 clones, about 83% recorded once. This clone appeared a single time. No antigen is known for it. The germline V gene encodes CDR1 KGHSH and CDR2 LQKENI. CDR3 length: 16 amino acids. V shed 3 bases, J shed 4 bases, and the junction held 11 bases outside the gene matches. V usage is TRBV18 and J usage is TRBJ2-7, with 8 positions matching TRBD1. This TCR was sampled from a woman between 18 and 29 years old in good health and CMV-seronegative. The sequenced sample was PBMCs. The CDR3 DNA sequence: TGTGCCAGCTCACCCCAGGGGGCGGGCGGTTCGTACGAGCAGTACTTC. Translated: CASSPQGAGGSYEQYF. The entire variable domain, with the rest obtained from reference TRBV18 and TRBJ2-7, is as follows: NAGVMQNPRHLVRRRGQEARLRCSPMKGHSHVYWYRQLPEEGLKFMVYLQKENIIDESGMPKERFSAEFPKEGPSILRIQQVVRGDSAAYFCASSPQGAGGSYEQYFGPGTRLTVT.